This passage covers 5 T cell receptor beta chains from one sample sequenced in a study of spatial heterogeneity in lung cancer. TCRdb called the 5' RACE reads again in MiXCR, with one record for every CDR3 protein. The sample carries about 87,000 distinct CDR3 sequences, around 19% recorded once. Specified time point: blood at routine non-recurrence follow-up after resection. The sample consisted of PBMCs, taken at follow-up. These receptors were obtained from a male donor with early-stage non-small cell lung cancer.

The rearrangement joins TRBV6-2 or TRBV6-3 to TRBJ1-5; D is uncertain. This CDR3 contains 16 residues. Deletions cut 2 bases from V and 4 bases from J, with 15 bases between. The germline V gene has CDR1 MNHEY and CDR2 SVGEGT. In DNA, the CDR3 is TGTGCCAGCAGTTACAGAGGCACGAGAGCTAATCAGCCCCAGCATTTT. This gives the protein CASSYRGTRANQPQHF.

There are many counts of this clonotype. V usage is TRBV11-3 and J usage is TRBJ2-1; 9 bases agree with TRBD1. The CDR3 sequence is 13 residues long. Per germline, CDR1 SGHNT and CDR2 YENEEA. The V and J ends lost 8 bases and 9 bases, in that order; junction bases with no gene match: 8. Here the CDR3 DNA reads TGTGCCAGCGGATCCGGGACAGGGTTTGAGCAGTTCTTC. Translating it yields CASGSGTGFEQFF.

In DNA, the CDR3 is TGCGCCAGCAGCCAAGAATTGGTAGACAGAAAGAATAGGAACACCATATATTTT. It yields the protein CASSQELVDRKNRNTIYF. J is TRBJ1-3 and V is TRBV4-1, with a tentative D call TRBD1 (5 bases). Per the germline V gene, CDR1 is MGHRA and CDR2 is YSYEKL. The CDR3 totals 18 residues. Trimming took 0 bases from V and 7 from J, leaving 22 bases between them.

V is TRBV12-3 or TRBV12-4 and J is TRBJ1-1; no firm D call. V dropped 3 bases and J dropped 0 bases, with 11 bases sitting between them. The CDR3 has 15 amino acids. In nucleotides, the CDR3 is TGTGCCAGCAGTTTCGGCCAGACTATGAACACTGAAGCTTTCTTT. It specifies CASSFGQTMNTEAFF.

The chain couples TRBV18 to TRBJ1-3; D gene ambiguous. The CDR3 loop spans 17 amino acids. The V and J ends lost 2 bases and 3 bases respectively, with 17 bases between them. CDR1 is KGHSH, CDR2 LQKENI, per germline. The CDR3 DNA sequence: TGTGCCAGCTCACCATCTTACGCACGTAACGGTGGAAACACCATATATTTT. It yields the protein CASSPSYARNGGNTIYF.